This entry concerns a single T cell receptor (beta chain). What it binds is unknown. These data are taken from a study of cytomegalovirus exposure and HLA in healthy donors. The wider study: Most genotyped donors, around 78% of more than 300, had Caucasian-associated genetic ancestry. Study-level points and caveats: Accurate prediction of most subjects' HLA-A and HLA-B alleles from TCR beta sequences was reported. Usually a TCR sequence was rare, but some public TCRs were found in many donors.

The CDR3 sequence is 14 residues long. The V end was cut by 7 bases, the J end by 0 bases, with 13 bases between. Germline-derived CDR1 and CDR2 are PRHDT and FYEKMQ (reference sequence). The donors, nominally healthy at sampling, likely had unrecorded immune exposures. With 60 Vbeta and 13 Jbeta primers, the PCR was carried out. Assay used: immunoSEQ multiplex PCR; TCRdb lists only in-frame clones, some missing. The sample has 150,000 to 200,000 clones, around 80% seen once. The source of this sequence is a woman aged 40 to 50 in good health and CMV-seropositive. The J gene is TRBJ2-7, the V gene TRBV13; TRBD2 is a possible D gene (6 bases). The sequenced sample consisted of PBMCs. The CDR3 DNA reads as TGTGCCAGCATGCTAGTCGGGAGCTCCTACGAGCAGTACTTC. Its protein is CASMLVGSSYEQYF. Based on the CDR3 plus reference TRBV13 and TRBJ2-7, the full variable domain is AAGVIQSPRHLIKEKRETATLKCYPIPRHDTVYWYQQGPGQDPQFLISFYEKMQSDKGSIPDRFSAQQFSDYHSELNMSSLELGDSALYFCASMLVGSSYEQYFGPGTRLTVT.